This T cell receptor (beta chain) was identified during a study of beta chain features in type 1 diabetes. On the study more broadly: What patients shared with healthy donors was a similar profile of age, gender and cell yields.

Expressed TCRB transcripts were sequenced after all isolated RNA was converted to cDNA. TCRdb's copy holds only in-frame clones and misses some; the assay was immunoSEQ multiplex PCR. This table holds about 320,000 clones, roughly 15% found once. The authors sorted CD4+ naive, central memory, regulatory and stem cell-like memory cells via CD45RO/CCR7/CD25/CD127/CD95/CD27. General study points: Researchers caution that PCR might favor shorter templates, equally among patients and controls.

V shed 4 bases and J shed 5 bases, with 13 bases lying between them. CDR1 is SGHKS and CDR2 is YYEKEE in the germline V gene (reference sequence). The CDR3 loop spans 14 amino acids. A few counts support this clone. The target antigen is unknown. The rearrangement joins TRBV5-5 to TRBJ1-3; TRBD1 is a possible D gene (6 bases). Sequencing used central memory CD4+ T cells from blood. This clonotype originated in a man aged 25 to 40 in good health. The CDR3 bases are TGTGCCAGCAGCGCAGGGACATTTAGAAACACCATATATTTT. It translates to CASSAGTFRNTIYF.